This entry lists 3 T cell receptor beta chains sequenced from one sample in a study of cytomegalovirus exposure and HLA in healthy donors. The primer mix had 60 Vbeta and 13 Jbeta primers. Measured with immunoSEQ multiplex PCR; TCRdb has only the in-frame clones, and not every one. The data hold some 140,000 clones, with 73% observed a single time. Sequenced: PBMCs. These receptor sequences come from a woman aged 40 to 50 in good health and CMV-seronegative.

The chain uses TRBV21-1 and TRBJ1-5; TRBD1 is the table's D call, not checked against the DNA. TRBV21-1 is a pseudogene segment. The CDR3 runs 14 residues. The CDR3 DNA sequence: TGTGCCAGCAGCAAGTTACAGGGGGCTCAGCCCCAGCATTTT. It translates to CASSKLQGAQPQHF.

V is TRBV15 and J is TRBJ2-1; the D gene is possibly TRBD2 (5 bases). The V and J ends lost 6 bases and 8 bases respectively, with 20 bases between them. The germline V gene encodes CDR1 LNHNV and CDR2 YYDKDF (reference sequence). This CDR3 comprises 15 residues. The CDR3, as DNA: TGTGCCACCAGTCCCTCAGAGGGCCGCCACGATGAGCAGTTCTTC. This gives the protein CATSPSEGRHDEQFF.

The gene calls are TRBV11-2 and TRBJ1-1, with 8 nucleotides matching TRBD1. Germline V gives CDR1 SGHAT, CDR2 FQNNGV. The CDR3 is 15 residues long. Losses at the gene ends were 4 bases for V and 5 bases for J; bases not matched to a gene: 9. The CDR3 here is CASSSAGQGWTEAFF. DNA of the CDR3: TGTGCCAGCAGCTCCGCTGGACAGGGTTGGACTGAAGCTTTCTTT.